Presented here are 12 T cell receptor beta chains from one specimen sequenced in a study of CD8+CD57+ T cells in acquired aplastic anemia. Flow cytometry had shown expanded CD8+CD57+ cells in the patients chosen for sequencing. Genomic DNA acted as the template from which TCR beta VDJ combination and CDR3 sequence profiling were carried out. TCRdb reanalysed the reads using MiXCR and keeps one entry per CDR3 protein. Here the sample spans roughly 170,000 distinct CDR3 sequences, 48% being singletons. Material for sequencing was sorted CD4+, CD8+, or CD8+CD57+ T cells (not recorded which) from PBMCs. The receptors were sampled from a human donor with aplastic anemia.

This clonotype occurred a few times. V and J are TRBV2 and TRBJ1-2; unclear D gene. CDR1 SNHLY and CDR2 FYNNEI come from the germline V gene. The CDR3 has 14 amino acids. Trimming left V 4 bases short and J 4 bases short, with 13 bases between. Written as DNA, the CDR3 is TGTGCCAGCAGTGCTGTACAAAACTTCTATGGCTACACCTTC. Translating it yields CASSAVQNFYGYTF.

V usage is TRBV10-3 and J usage is TRBJ2-7; 14 bases match TRBD2. This CDR3 region has 13 residues. The germline V gene has CDR1 ENHRY and CDR2 SYGVKD. J lost 3 bases, V lost 10 bases, and 2 bases had no gene match. As DNA, the CDR3 is TGTGCCACCGGGACTAGCGGGAGCTACGAGCAGTACTTC. Encoded protein: CATGTSGSYEQYF.

The chain has TRBV2 and TRBJ2-6; D is unresolved. The CDR3 contains 12 residues. The germline CDR1 and CDR2 sequences are SNHLY and FYNNEI. Trimming shortened V by 6 bases and J by 4 bases, and 4 bases separated the two germline ends. CDR3: CASRPGANVLTF. The CDR3 DNA sequence: TGTGCCAGCAGGCCCGGGGCCAACGTCCTGACTTTC.

The CDR3 sequence: CASSLRLTTGELFF. The DNA of the CDR3 is TGTGCCAGCAGCTTAAGGCTTACTACCGGGGAGCTGTTTTTT. The rearrangement links TRBV7-2 to TRBJ2-2; D remains ambiguous. The germline CDR1 and CDR2 sequences are SGHTA and FQGNSA. The CDR3 spans 14 residues. V dropped 2 bases and J dropped 5 bases, with 9 bases sitting between them.

The chain combines TRBV29-1 with TRBJ1-1, with D perhaps matching TRBD1 (6 bases). CDR1 is SQVTM, CDR2 ANQGSEA, per germline. V was pared by 4 bases and J by 4 bases, with 31 bases between. The CDR3 is 19 amino acids. CDR3 DNA: TGCAGCGTTGTAGGCCTCCGGGGGGGGCGGAGCAGGGCGGGCACTGAAGCTTTCTTT. Encoded protein: CSVVGLRGGRSRAGTEAFF.

This chain connects TRBV15 to TRBJ2-5; D ambiguous. CDR1 and CDR2 (germline): LNHNV, YYDKDF (reference sequence). V shed 3 bases and J shed 2 bases, with 4 bases lying between them. This CDR3 is built from 12 residues. Here the CDR3 DNA reads TGTGCCACCAGCAGGGTACAAGAGACCCAGTACTTC. The encoded protein is CATSRVQETQYF.

This clonotype was found many times. This chain connects TRBV20-1 to TRBJ2-2; TRBD2 might be the D (7 bases). Per the germline V gene, CDR1 is DFQATT and CDR2 is SNEGSKA (reference sequence). The length of the CDR3 is 17 residues. The germline V and J ends were trimmed by 7 bases and 8 bases, with 29 bases remaining between them. CDR3 protein: CSVQGRGGGQVGGELFF. DNA for the CDR3: TGCAGTGTTCAGGGCCGGGGCGGGGGCCAAGTTGGGGGGGAGCTGTTTTTT.

The chain joins TRBV5-6 to TRBJ2-7; 7 bases line up with TRBD2. The V and J ends lost 7 bases and 5 bases, in that order; junction bases with no gene match: 12. From germline, CDR1 is SGHDT and CDR2 YYEEEE. The CDR3 has 14 amino acids. CDR3 loop: CASATSGAVDEQYF. CDR3 bases: TGTGCCAGCGCTACGAGCGGGGCCGTGGACGAGCAGTACTTC.

Many counts were recorded for this clonotype. The genes are TRBV20-1 and TRBJ1-5, with 8 nucleotides matching TRBD1. The germline CDR1 and CDR2 sequences are DFQATT and SNEGSKA (reference sequence). This CDR3 comprises 14 residues. The ends lost 4 bases at V and 2 bases at J; junction bases unmatched: 4. The CDR3 coding sequence is TGCAGTGCTATGGTGGGACAGGGCAATCAGCCCCAGCATTTT. Protein: CSAMVGQGNQPQHF.

CDR3 protein: CASSDPLQAGNTIYF. In nucleotides, the CDR3 is TGTGCCAGCAGTGACCCCCTTCAGGCTGGAAACACCATATATTTT. J is TRBJ1-3 and V is TRBV28; D is unclear. CDR1 and CDR2 from the germline V gene are MDHEN and SYDVKM. This CDR3 has 15 residues. The V and J ends lost 5 bases and 2 bases respectively, with 13 bases between them.

Only a few counts were recorded for this clonotype. The J gene is TRBJ2-5, the V gene TRBV30; tentative D call: TRBD2 (5 bases). Germline CDR1 GTSNPN, CDR2 SVGIG (reference sequence). The CDR3 covers 13 residues. The V end was cut by 8 bases, the J end by 5 bases, with 18 bases between. The chain's CDR3 is CAGGGARLETQYF. The CDR3 DNA is TGTGCCGGAGGAGGCGCCAGGTTGGAGACCCAGTACTTC. Full variable domain (remainder filled in from reference TRBV30 and TRBJ2-5): SQTIHQWPATLVQPVGSPLSLECTVEGTSNPNLYWYRQAAGRGLQLLFYSVGIGQISSEVPQNLSASRPQDRQFILSSKKLLLSDSGFYLCAGGGARLETQYFGPGTRLLVL.

The V gene is TRBV3-1, the J gene TRBJ2-7; the D is unclear. The germline V and J ends were trimmed by 1 base and 6 bases, with 4 bases remaining between them. This CDR3 region has 11 residues. The germline CDR1 and CDR2 sequences are LGHDT and YNNKEL (reference sequence). CDR3 DNA: TGTGCCAGCAGCCAAGTCGCCGAGCAGTACTTC. It translates to CASSQVAEQYF.